The 27 T cell receptor beta chains listed next were all sequenced from one sample in a study of cytomegalovirus exposure and HLA in healthy donors listed by TCRdb under 2017. The method was the immunoSEQ multiplex PCR assay. For the multiplex PCR, a mixture combining 60 forward primers for TCR Vbeta segments and 13 reverse primers for TCR Jbeta segments was used. Not all clones reach the TCRdb copy of this immuneACCESS table, which keeps in-frame sequences only. Checked studies attribute under half of the gap to unresolved V genes and leave the rest unexplained. The table for this sample lists 60,000 to 70,000 clones; around three quarters of them were counted only once. The ten top clones hold about 4.7% of the sample. The sample taken for sequencing was PBMCs. These receptors all come from a woman between 25 and 40 years old in good health and CMV-seronegative.

This clone was counted a few times. The chain couples TRBV5-6 to TRBJ2-7, with 7 bases aligning to TRBD2. The V gene's germline CDR1 is SGHDT and CDR2 YYEEEE. CDR3 size: 16 residues. The junction had 12 bases not matched to a gene; V was cut back by 3 bases and J by 3 bases. Written as DNA, the CDR3 is TGTGCCAGCAGCTGGAGTATCGGCGGGAGAAGCTACGAGCAGTACTTC. This encodes CASSWSIGGRSYEQYF.

This clone was detected only a few times. The chain combines TRBV18 with TRBJ2-7, with D perhaps TRBD1 (6 bases). This CDR3 contains 14 residues. CDR1 is KGHSH and CDR2 is LQKENI in the germline V gene. Trimming removed 3 bases at V and 4 bases at J, with 13 bases between. The CDR3 sequence is CASSPEQGRYEQYF. The CDR3 DNA reads as TGTGCCAGCTCACCGGAACAGGGTCGATACGAGCAGTACTTC. Filled out from reference TRBV18 and TRBJ2-7, the complete variable domain reads NAGVMQNPRHLVRRRGQEARLRCSPMKGHSHVYWYRQLPEEGLKFMVYLQKENIIDESGMPKERFSAEFPKEGPSILRIQQVVRGDSAAYFCASSPEQGRYEQYFGPGTRLTVT.

This clone was detected only once. DNA for the CDR3: TGTGCCAGTAGTGCCCTCAGTGGCGGGAGTGGATGGAGCACAGATACGCAGTATTTT. This codes for CASSALSGGSGWSTDTQYF. The chain has TRBV19 and TRBJ2-3; 7 positions agree with TRBD2. The CDR3 is made up of 19 amino acids. V shed 5 bases, J shed 0 bases, and the junction held 17 bases outside the gene matches. Per germline, CDR1 LNHDA and CDR2 SQIVND (reference sequence).

The rearrangement uses TRBV4-1 and TRBJ1-4; 7 bases match TRBD1. The V gene's germline CDR1 is MGHRA and CDR2 YSYEKL. The CDR3 has 16 residues. Losses at the gene ends were 0 bases for V and 7 bases for J; bases not matched to a gene: 8. DNA for the CDR3: TGCGCCAGCAGCCAAGATCCCCGGCAGGGGGGTGAAAAACTGTTTTTT. Translated, it gives CASSQDPRQGGEKLFF.

This chain joins TRBV29-1 and TRBJ2-1, with D perhaps TRBD1 (6 bases). The CDR3 has 12 amino acids. Germline-derived CDR1 and CDR2 are SQVTM and ANQGSEA. Between the trimmed V and J ends, which lost 7 bases and 5 bases, there was a span of 12 bases. As DNA, the CDR3 is TGCAGCGAACAGGGTAGTGACAATGAGCAGTTCTTC. Translating it yields CSEQGSDNEQFF.

The chain is built from TRBV6-5 and TRBJ2-7; D gene uncertain. CDR1 and CDR2 (germline): MNHEY, SVGAGI. V lost 9 bases and J lost 2, with 11 bases in between. CDR3 length equals 12 residues. DNA of the CDR3: TGTGCCAGGCTCCAGGTACCCTACGAGCAGTACTTC. This encodes CARLQVPYEQYF.

This chain joins TRBV27 and TRBJ2-7, with D maybe TRBD2 (5 bases). V gave up 0 bases and J gave up 3 bases, with 12 bases separating them. CDR1 is MNHEY, CDR2 SMNVEV, per germline (reference sequence). The CDR3 is made up of 15 amino acids. The DNA for the CDR3 is TGTGCCAGCAGTTTATCCGGGGTTTCCCTCTACGAGCAGTACTTC. Translating gives CASSLSGVSLYEQYF.

The chain is built from TRBV20-1 and TRBJ1-2, with a weak D call TRBD1 (5 bases). The CDR3 spans 11 residues. The germline gives CDR1 DFQATT, CDR2 SNEGSKA (reference sequence). Deletions cut 7 bases from V and 6 bases from J, with 12 bases between. The CDR3 protein is CSGRQGDGYTF. CDR3 DNA: TGCAGTGGACGGCAGGGTGATGGCTACACCTTC.

V usage is TRBV29-1 and J usage is TRBJ1-5, with a weak D call TRBD1 (6 bases). This CDR3 region has 12 residues. CDR1 is SQVTM, CDR2 ANQGSEA, per germline. Trimming cost V 6 bases and J 4 bases, with 10 bases left between them. The CDR3 bases are TGCAGCGTGCAACAGGGAAATCAGCCCCAGCATTTT. It codes for CSVQQGNQPQHF.

This clone was found many times. The gene calls are TRBV30 and TRBJ2-1; TRBD2 might be the D (5 bases). Trimming shortened V by 0 bases and J by 10 bases, and 13 bases separated the two germline ends. This CDR3 has 13 amino acids. Germline V gene lookup returns CDR1 GTSNPN and CDR2 SVGIG (reference sequence). CDR3 sequence reads: CAWSVLGMGEQFF. CDR3 coding DNA: TGTGCCTGGAGTGTACTAGGGATGGGCGAGCAGTTCTTC.

The genes are TRBV18 and TRBJ2-2; the D is unclear. The CDR3 extends over 14 amino acids. Trimming left V 3 bases short and J 1 base short, with 6 bases between. Germline V gene lookup returns CDR1 KGHSH and CDR2 LQKENI. In DNA, the CDR3 is TGTGCCAGCTCACCGTCAGGGAACACCGGGGAGCTGTTTTTT. It yields the protein CASSPSGNTGELFF.

The rearrangement uses TRBV30 and TRBJ1-2, with TRBD1 as a possible D gene (6 bases). V shed 2 bases and J shed 2 bases, with 12 bases lying between them. This CDR3 spans 14 amino acids. Looked up from germline, CDR1 is GTSNPN and CDR2 is SVGIG (reference sequence). CDR3 coding DNA: TGTGCCTGGAGTCAGGGGTATTCGAACTATGGCTACACCTTC. Translation: CAWSQGYSNYGYTF.

The genes are TRBV6-5 and TRBJ1-1, with D possibly matching TRBD1 (5 bases). CDR1 and CDR2 from the germline V gene are MNHEY and SVGAGI. The V end lost 3 bases, the J end lost 6 bases, and 8 bases lay between the germline ends. This CDR3 is built from 12 residues. The CDR3 is CASSYGGSEAFF. The DNA for the CDR3 is TGTGCCAGCAGTTATGGGGGGTCTGAAGCTTTCTTT.

CDR3 bases: TGCGCCAGCAGCCCCGGCAGGGGGCGAGAGACCCAGTACTTC. Translating gives CASSPGRGRETQYF. The gene calls are TRBV4-1 and TRBJ2-5, with 8 bases matching TRBD1. Germline CDR1 is MGHRA and CDR2 is YSYEKL. CDR3 size: 14 residues. The V and J ends lost 4 bases and 4 bases, in that order; junction bases with no gene match: 5.

By share of the sample, this clone is medium-sized. The chain employs TRBV10-3 and TRBJ2-5; D possibly corresponds to TRBD2 (5 bases). V was pared by 3 bases and J by 5 bases, with 7 bases between. The CDR3 runs to 12 residues. From germline, CDR1 is ENHRY and CDR2 SYGVKD. The CDR3, as DNA: TGTGCCATCAGTGAAAGGGAGGAGACCCAGTACTTC. Encoded protein: CAISEREETQYF.

The chain carries TRBV6-6 and TRBJ2-5; 10 positions match TRBD1. CDR3 length: 14 residues. Germline-derived CDR1 and CDR2 are MNHNY and SVGAGI (reference sequence). The V and J ends lost 6 bases and 4 bases, in that order; junction bases with no gene match: 5. This CDR3 is CASRTGGGTETQYF. In DNA, the CDR3 is TGTGCCAGCAGGACAGGGGGCGGGACAGAGACCCAGTACTTC.

The chain recombines TRBV7-9 with TRBJ1-5; D is unresolved. The CDR3 extends over 14 amino acids. Deletions cut 5 bases from V and 4 bases from J, with 12 bases between. Germline V gene data show CDR1 as SEHNR and CDR2 as FQNEAQ (reference sequence). The CDR3 nucleotides read TGTGCCAGCAGCGTAAATGGAGTGAATCAGCCCCAGCATTTT. It yields the protein CASSVNGVNQPQHF.

The chain is built from TRBV6-6 and TRBJ2-7; D might be TRBD1 (5 bases). Germline lookup yields CDR1 MNHNY and CDR2 SVGAGI (reference sequence). The V and J ends lost 6 bases and 6 bases respectively, with 9 bases between them. The CDR3 length is 11 residues. Here the CDR3 DNA reads TGTGCCAGCAGGGGAAGGGGCGAGCAGTACTTC. As protein: CASRGRGEQYF.

The J gene is TRBJ1-2, the V gene TRBV5-6, with 7 bases aligning to TRBD1. The CDR3 is made up of 13 amino acids. The V segment lost 3 bases and the J segment 7 bases; nucleotides outside the gene matches: 6. Germline CDR1 is SGHDT and CDR2 is YYEEEE. DNA of the CDR3: TGTGCCAGCAGCTCGACAGGGCTGAGTGGCTACACCTTC. Its protein product is CASSSTGLSGYTF.

This clone was seen a handful of times. The J gene is TRBJ2-3, the V gene TRBV5-1, with 9 nucleotides matching TRBD2. CDR1 SGHRS and CDR2 YFSETQ come from the germline V gene. Germline trimming cut 0 bases from V and 6 bases from J; bases unmatched to any gene: 5. This CDR3 has 15 residues. CDR3 DNA: TGCGCCAGCAGCTTGGCCGCGGGAGGGGTGGATACGCAGTATTTT. Amino acid sequence: CASSLAAGGVDTQYF.

Here the CDR3 reads CKVVAGVRTDTQYF. CDR3 DNA sequence: TGCAAGGTGGTAGCGGGAGTCAGGACAGATACGCAGTATTTT. This chain connects TRBV29-1 to TRBJ2-3; 9 positions match TRBD2. This CDR3 contains 14 residues. Germline V lookup: CDR1 SQVTM, CDR2 ANQGSEA.

V gene TRBV20-1 combines with J gene TRBJ1-1, with D uncertain. Per germline, CDR1 DFQATT and CDR2 SNEGSKA (reference sequence). V shed 6 bases and J shed 8 bases, with 10 bases lying between them. The CDR3 is 10 amino acids. The CDR3 coding sequence is TGCAGTGCCTGGACTCCCGAAGCTTTCTTT. Translated: CSAWTPEAFF.

The chain carries TRBV11-2 and TRBJ2-5; 7 bases agree with TRBD1. V lost 5 bases to trimming and J lost 0 bases; unmatched junction nucleotides: 12. Per the germline V gene, CDR1 is SGHAT and CDR2 is FQNNGV. There are 17 residues in the CDR3. Here the CDR3 DNA reads TGTGCCAGCAGCCCCCCATTTACCGACAGGGACCAAGAGACCCAGTACTTC. Its protein is CASSPPFTDRDQETQYF.

CDR3 loop: CSVASGRINEQFF. The CDR3 region has the DNA TGCAGCGTTGCTAGCGGGAGAATTAATGAGCAGTTCTTC. The chain is built from TRBV29-1 and TRBJ2-1, with 10 bases fitting TRBD2. The CDR3 has 13 amino acids. Germline CDR1 is SQVTM and CDR2 is ANQGSEA. The V gene end was trimmed by 4 bases and the J gene end by 7 bases; junction bases not matched to a gene: 4.

By share of the sample, this clone is medium-sized. The chain couples TRBV7-9 to TRBJ2-7; possibly TRBD1 for D (6 bases). This CDR3 contains 13 residues. CDR1 is SEHNR, CDR2 FQNEAQ, per germline (reference sequence). Trimming removed 4 bases at V and 3 bases at J, with 10 bases between. The CDR3 DNA sequence: TGTGCCAGCAGCTCCGGACAGAACTACGAGCAGTACTTC. It encodes CASSSGQNYEQYF. Supplemented by reference TRBV7-9 and TRBJ2-7, the full variable domain reads DTGVSQNPRHKITKRGQNVTFRCDPISEHNRLYWYRQTLGQGPEFLTYFQNEAQLEKSRLLSDRFSAERPKGSFSTLEIQRTEQGDSAMYLCASSSGQNYEQYFGPGTRLTVT.

This clone has only one observation. The chain joins TRBV4-3 to TRBJ2-1; 11 bases align to TRBD2. CDR1 and CDR2 (germline): LGHNA, YSLEER. The CDR3 is made up of 18 amino acids. The V segment lost 0 bases and the J segment 9 bases; nucleotides outside the gene matches: 13. Here the CDR3 reads CASSQEATSGALSAEQFF. As DNA, the CDR3 is TGCGCCAGCAGCCAAGAAGCGACTAGCGGGGCCCTGTCCGCTGAGCAGTTCTTC.

The CDR3 DNA reads as TGTGCCTGGAGATCAGACAGGCCCTACGAGCAGTACTTC. This gives the protein CAWRSDRPYEQYF. The rearrangement joins TRBV30 to TRBJ2-7, with D perhaps TRBD1 (6 bases). In germline, CDR1 is GTSNPN, CDR2 SVGIG (reference sequence). This CDR3 is 13 amino acids long. V lost 3 bases to trimming and J lost 2 bases, with 11 bases between them.